These T cell receptor beta chains were read from a single sample in a study of CD8 T cells in ankylosing spondylitis. TCRdb passed the 5' RACE reads through MiXCR, listing each CDR3 protein once. Here the sample spans some 130,000 distinct CDR3 sequences, over 15% being singletons. Input material: blood, either unsorted or a sorted T cell fraction (not recorded which). These receptor sequences come from a male donor with ankylosing spondylitis. Both conserved end residues are part of each CDR3. The D gene is left open where the match is weak. Rows give clone size only sometimes, using once, few, many, or a class for an expanded clone.

j_call,v_call,d_call,clone_size,cdr3_aa,cdr3_nt
TRBJ1-2,TRBV12-3/TRBV12-4,TRBD1,NA,CASSSEIQRQGVNGYTF,TGTGCCAGCAGTTCCGAAATACAAAGACAGGGGGTAAATGGCTACACCTTC
TRBJ2-1,TRBV7-9,NA,NA,CASSPRDTWAEQFF,TGTGCCAGCAGCCCCCGGGACACCTGGGCTGAGCAGTTCTTC
TRBJ2-1,TRBV7-8,TRBD2,NA,CASSLYLAGENEQFF,TGTGCCAGCAGCTTATATCTAGCGGGAGAAAATGAGCAGTTCTTC
TRBJ1-1,TRBV6-1,NA,few,CASSEADRWKTEAFF,TGTGCCAGCAGTGAAGCAGACAGGTGGAAAACTGAAGCTTTCTTT
TRBJ1-1,TRBV28,NA,few,CASSFLENTEAFF,TGTGCCAGCAGTTTTTTAGAAAACACTGAAGCTTTCTTT
TRBJ2-7,TRBV6-2/TRBV6-3,NA,NA,CASKDRAYEQYF,TGTGCCAGCAAGGACAGAGCCTACGAGCAGTACTTC
TRBJ2-3,TRBV29-1,TRBD2,few,CSVSSGRALSTDTQYF,TGCAGCGTTTCTAGCGGGAGGGCCCTCAGCACAGATACGCAGTATTTT
TRBJ2-3,TRBV11-2,NA,NA,CASSTLLGKTDTQYF,TGTGCCAGCAGCACACTGCTAGGGAAAACAGATACGCAGTATTTT
TRBJ2-7,TRBV30,TRBD1,NA,CAWTWDSPDEQYF,TGTGCCTGGACTTGGGACAGTCCGGACGAGCAGTACTTC
TRBJ2-2,TRBV9,NA,NA,CASNNRERELFF,TGTGCCAGCAACAACAGGGAGAGGGAGCTGTTTTTT
TRBJ2-7,TRBV5-1,NA,many,CASSLTGSSYEQYF,TGCGCCAGCAGCTTGACCGGGAGCTCCTACGAGCAGTACTTC
TRBJ2-7,TRBV27,NA,NA,CASSFPDSKQYF,TGTGCCAGCAGTTTCCCGGACAGCAAGCAGTACTTC
TRBJ2-7,TRBV20-1,NA,few,CSARDGTYSYEQYF,TGCAGTGCTAGAGATGGGACATATTCCTACGAGCAGTACTTC
TRBJ2-5,TRBV2,NA,NA,CASPGSRGGETQYF,TGTGCCAGCCCCGGGAGCAGGGGTGGGGAGACCCAGTACTTC
TRBJ2-7,TRBV3-1,TRBD2,NA,CASSHGAGGGYEQYF,TGTGCCAGCAGCCATGGCGCGGGAGGGGGCTACGAGCAGTACTTC
TRBJ1-5,TRBV27,NA,few,CASSLFGAGHQPQHF,TGTGCCAGCAGTTTATTCGGGGCAGGGCATCAGCCCCAGCATTTT
TRBJ2-5,TRBV7-6,TRBD1,NA,CASSLGPGTGVGEETQYF,TGTGCCAGCAGCTTAGGTCCGGGGACAGGGGTTGGTGAAGAGACCCAGTACTTC
TRBJ2-1,TRBV27,NA,NA,CASWTVYNEQFF,TGTGCCTCCTGGACAGTCTACAATGAGCAGTTCTTC
TRBJ2-3,TRBV12-3/TRBV12-4,NA,NA,CASSPSIEVTDTQYF,TGTGCCAGCAGCCCCTCGATCGAGGTCACAGATACGCAGTATTTT
TRBJ2-7,TRBV2,TRBD2,few,CASSEMPSGSYAYEQYF,TGTGCCAGCAGTGAGATGCCTAGCGGGAGCTATGCTTACGAGCAGTACTTC
TRBJ2-1,TRBV29-1,NA,NA,CSVEEFGTQSYNEQFF,TGCAGCGTTGAGGAGTTCGGGACACAGTCCTACAATGAGCAGTTCTTC
TRBJ2-7,TRBV7-8,NA,NA,CASSIGKTYEQYF,TGTGCCAGCAGCATAGGGAAGACCTACGAGCAGTACTTC
TRBJ1-2,TRBV7-8,TRBD1,few,CASSPSGQGLYGYTF,TGTGCCAGCAGCCCTTCCGGACAGGGCCTTTATGGCTACACCTTC
TRBJ2-7,TRBV6-1,TRBD2,NA,CASSIGLAENYEQYF,TGTGCCAGCAGTATCGGACTAGCGGAAAACTACGAGCAGTACTTC
TRBJ2-2,TRBV5-1,NA,few,CASSAGTTNTGELFF,TGCGCCAGCAGCGCCGGGACAACGAACACCGGGGAGCTGTTTTTT
TRBJ1-5,TRBV2,NA,few,CASREDQPQHF,TGTGCCAGCAGGGAGGATCAGCCCCAGCATTTT
TRBJ2-1,TRBV10-3,TRBD2,few,CAIGLAVYNEQFF,TGTGCCATAGGACTAGCGGTTTACAATGAGCAGTTCTTC
TRBJ2-1,TRBV29-1,NA,many,CSVDWADEQFF,TGCAGCGTTGATTGGGCTGATGAGCAGTTCTTC
TRBJ2-7,TRBV7-9,TRBD1,few,CASSTGGYEQYF,TGTGCCAGCAGTACAGGGGGCTACGAGCAGTACTTC
TRBJ1-1,TRBV29-1,TRBD1,few,CSMTGVGTEAFF,TGCAGCATGACAGGGGTTGGCACTGAAGCTTTCTTT